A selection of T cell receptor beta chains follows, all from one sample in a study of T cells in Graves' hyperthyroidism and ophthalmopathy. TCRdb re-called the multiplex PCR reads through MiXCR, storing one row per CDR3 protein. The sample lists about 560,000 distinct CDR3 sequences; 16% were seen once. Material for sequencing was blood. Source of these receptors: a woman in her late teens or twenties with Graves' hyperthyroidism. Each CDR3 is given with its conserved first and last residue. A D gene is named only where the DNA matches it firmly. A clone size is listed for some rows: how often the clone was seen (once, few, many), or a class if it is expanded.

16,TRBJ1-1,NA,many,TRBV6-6,CASSYSETAVNTEAFF,TGTGCCAGCAGTTACTCGGAGACAGCTGTGAACACTGAAGCTTTCTTT
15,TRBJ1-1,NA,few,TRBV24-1,CATSVGGRGNTEAFF,TGTGCCACCAGTGTTGGGGGCAGGGGGAACACTGAAGCTTTCTTT
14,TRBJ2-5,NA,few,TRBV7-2,CASSPGSGQETQYF,TGTGCCAGCAGCCCCGGTTCAGGGCAAGAGACCCAGTACTTC
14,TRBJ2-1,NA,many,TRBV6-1,CASSSKTNYNEQFF,TGTGCCAGCAGTTCAAAGACAAACTACAATGAGCAGTTCTTC
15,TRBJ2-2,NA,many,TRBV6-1,CASSDGTTDTGELFF,TGTGCCAGCAGTGATGGGACGACGGACACCGGGGAGCTGTTTTTT
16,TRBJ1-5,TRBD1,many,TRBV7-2,CASSKMDRGLWQPQHF,TGTGCCAGCAGCAAAATGGACAGGGGGCTTTGGCAGCCCCAGCATTTT
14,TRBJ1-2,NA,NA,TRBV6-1,CASSLVLWGNGYTF,TGTGCCAGCAGTCTAGTCCTGTGGGGGAATGGCTACACCTTC
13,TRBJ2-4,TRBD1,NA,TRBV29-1,CSATGLAKNIQYF,TGCAGCGCGACAGGGTTAGCCAAAAACATTCAGTACTTC
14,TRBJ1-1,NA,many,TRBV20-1,CSARWPAGNTEAFF,TGCAGTGCTAGGTGGCCCGCGGGGAACACTGAAGCTTTCTTT
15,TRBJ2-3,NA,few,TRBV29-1,CSVESGATSTDTQYF,TGCAGCGTTGAATCGGGGGCAACCAGCACAGATACGCAGTATTTT
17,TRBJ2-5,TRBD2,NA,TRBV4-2,CASSQVALGGVAETQYF,TGTGCCAGCAGCCAAGTAGCTCTCGGGGGGGTAGCCGAGACCCAGTACTTC
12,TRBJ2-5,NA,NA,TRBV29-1,CSVELAQETQYF,TGCAGCGTTGAACTGGCTCAAGAGACCCAGTACTTC
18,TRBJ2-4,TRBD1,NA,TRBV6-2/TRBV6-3,CASSYSGRTGGAKNIQYF,TGTGCCAGCAGTTACTCTGGGCGGACAGGTGGGGCCAAAAACATTCAGTACTTC
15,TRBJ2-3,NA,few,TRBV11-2,CASSLVAGYTDTQYF,TGTGCCAGCAGCTTAGTGGCAGGATACACAGATACGCAGTATTTT
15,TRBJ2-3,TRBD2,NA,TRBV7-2,CASSPPGSGGDTQYF,TGTGCCAGCAGCCCCCCCGGTAGCGGGGGGGATACGCAGTATTTT
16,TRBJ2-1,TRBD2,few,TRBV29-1,CSAIQRGMTSYNEQFF,TGCAGCGCCATTCAGCGGGGGATGACTTCCTACAATGAGCAGTTCTTC
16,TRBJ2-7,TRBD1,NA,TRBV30,CAWSVRWTGGIYEQYF,TGTGCCTGGAGTGTACGATGGACAGGGGGGATCTACGAGCAGTACTTC
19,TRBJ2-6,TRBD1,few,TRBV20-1,CSARAIRDSQSSGANVLTF,TGCAGTGCTAGAGCAATCCGGGACAGCCAATCCTCTGGGGCCAACGTCCTGACTTTC
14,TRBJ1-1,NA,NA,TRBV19,CASSIVAGYTEAFF,TGTGCCAGTAGTATAGTAGCTGGGTACACTGAAGCTTTCTTT
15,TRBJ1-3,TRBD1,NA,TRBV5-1,CASSEWTGGGNTIYF,TGCGCCAGCAGCGAGTGGACAGGGGGCGGAAACACCATATATTTT
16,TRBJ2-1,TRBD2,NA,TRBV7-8,CASGSTTSGSYNEQFF,TGTGCCAGCGGGTCCACGACTAGCGGGTCCTACAATGAGCAGTTCTTC
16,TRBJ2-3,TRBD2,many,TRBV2,CASSEALAASTDTQYF,TGTGCCAGCAGTGAAGCGCTAGCGGCCAGCACAGATACGCAGTATTTT
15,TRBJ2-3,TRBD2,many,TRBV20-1,CSAPKLAGDTDTQYF,TGCAGTGCGCCAAAACTAGCGGGGGATACAGATACGCAGTATTTT
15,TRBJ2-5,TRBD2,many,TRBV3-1,CASSQLAGDQETQYF,TGTGCCAGCAGCCAACTAGCGGGGGACCAAGAGACCCAGTACTTC
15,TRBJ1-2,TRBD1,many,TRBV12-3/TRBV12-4,CASSSIRGPYSGYTF,TGTGCCAGCAGTTCAATCAGGGGGCCCTACTCTGGCTACACCTTC
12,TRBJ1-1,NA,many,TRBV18,CASEVGNTEAFF,TGTGCCTCTGAGGTTGGGAACACTGAAGCTTTCTTT
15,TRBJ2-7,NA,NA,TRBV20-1,CSARAPAAAGTEQYF,TGCAGTGCTAGAGCTCCGGCCGCGGCAGGGACGGAGCAGTACTTC
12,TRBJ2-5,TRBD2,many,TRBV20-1,CSATTSSETQYF,TGCAGTGCGACGACTAGCAGCGAGACCCAGTACTTC
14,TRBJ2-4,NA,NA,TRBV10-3,CAISGDSSKNIQYF,TGTGCCATCAGTGGCGACAGTTCGAAAAACATTCAGTACTTC
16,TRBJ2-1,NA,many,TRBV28,CATHRGATSGYNEQFF,TGTGCCACCCATAGGGGGGCCACGTCCGGGTACAATGAGCAGTTCTTC
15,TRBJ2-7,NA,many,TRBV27,CASSLFGEFYDEQYF,TGTGCCAGCAGTTTATTTGGGGAGTTTTATGACGAGCAGTACTTC
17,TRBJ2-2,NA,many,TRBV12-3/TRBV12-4,CASSARTPGTWAGELFF,TGTGCCAGCAGTGCGCGTACTCCGGGGACATGGGCCGGGGAGCTGTTTTTT
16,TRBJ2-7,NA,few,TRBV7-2,CASSPRGGTAHYEQYF,TGTGCCAGCAGCCCCCGAGGGGGGACAGCGCACTACGAGCAGTACTTC
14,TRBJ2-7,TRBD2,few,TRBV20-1,CSALIAGRSYEQYF,TGCAGTGCTCTTATAGCGGGCCGCTCCTACGAGCAGTACTTC
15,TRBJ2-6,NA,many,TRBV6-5,CASSYWGSGANVLTF,TGTGCCAGCAGTTACTGGGGCTCTGGGGCCAACGTCCTGACTTTC
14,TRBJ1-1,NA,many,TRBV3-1,CASSQVIGGPEAFF,TGTGCCAGCAGCCAAGTCATCGGGGGCCCTGAAGCTTTCTTT
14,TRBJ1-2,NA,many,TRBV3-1,CASSQSGVNYGYTF,TGTGCCAGCAGCCAATCAGGGGTTAACTATGGCTACACCTTC
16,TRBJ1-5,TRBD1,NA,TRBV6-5,CASSYSGQGGAQPQHF,TGTGCCAGCAGTTACTCGGGACAGGGAGGTGCGCAGCCCCAGCATTTT
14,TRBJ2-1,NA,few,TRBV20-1,CSAGPRGVGDEQFF,TGCAGTGCCGGACCGCGCGGGGTAGGGGATGAGCAGTTCTTC
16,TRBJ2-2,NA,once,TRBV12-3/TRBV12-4,CASSSSSTGNTGELFF,TGTGCCAGCAGTTCAAGTTCGACAGGGAACACCGGGGAGCTGTTTTTT
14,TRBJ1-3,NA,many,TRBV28,CASSPDGSGNTIYF,TGTGCCAGCAGCCCGGACGGCTCTGGAAACACCATATATTTT
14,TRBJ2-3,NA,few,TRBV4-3,CASSQDRVTDMQYF,TGCGCCAGCAGCCAGGACAGAGTGACAGATATGCAGTATTTT